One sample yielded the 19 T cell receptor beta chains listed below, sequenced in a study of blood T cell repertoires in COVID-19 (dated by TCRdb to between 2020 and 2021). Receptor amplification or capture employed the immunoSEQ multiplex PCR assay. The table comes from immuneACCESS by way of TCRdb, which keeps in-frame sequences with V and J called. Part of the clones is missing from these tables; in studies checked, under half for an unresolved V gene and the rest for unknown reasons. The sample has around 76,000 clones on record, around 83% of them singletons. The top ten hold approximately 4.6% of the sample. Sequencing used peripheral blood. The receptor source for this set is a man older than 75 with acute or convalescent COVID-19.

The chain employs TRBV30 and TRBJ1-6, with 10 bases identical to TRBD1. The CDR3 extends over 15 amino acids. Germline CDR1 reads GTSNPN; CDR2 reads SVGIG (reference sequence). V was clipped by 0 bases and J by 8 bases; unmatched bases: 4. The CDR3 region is CAWSVPGTGDSPLHF. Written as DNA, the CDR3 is TGTGCCTGGAGTGTACCTGGGACAGGGGATTCACCCCTCCACTTT.

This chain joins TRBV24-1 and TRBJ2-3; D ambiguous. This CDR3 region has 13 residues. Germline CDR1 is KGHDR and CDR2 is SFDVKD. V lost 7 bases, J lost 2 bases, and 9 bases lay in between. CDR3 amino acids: CATRAEVTDTQYF. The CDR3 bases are TGTGCCACCAGGGCTGAGGTCACAGATACGCAGTATTTT.

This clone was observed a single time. The CDR3 is CASSFRATGGPGNTIYF. The CDR3 DNA sequence: TGTGCCAGCAGCTTCCGAGCGACAGGGGGCCCCGGAAACACCATATATTTT. The rearrangement joins TRBV7-9 to TRBJ1-3, with TRBD1 matching 10 bases. The germline V gene encodes CDR1 SEHNR and CDR2 FQNEAQ (reference sequence). The CDR3 is 17 amino acids. Trimming removed 3 bases from V and 4 bases from J; junction bases left unmatched: 9.

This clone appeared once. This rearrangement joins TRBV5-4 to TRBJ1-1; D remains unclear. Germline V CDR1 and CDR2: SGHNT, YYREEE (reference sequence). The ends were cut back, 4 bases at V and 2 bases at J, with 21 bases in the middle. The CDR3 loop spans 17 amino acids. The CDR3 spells CASSPMPSRQLNTEAFF. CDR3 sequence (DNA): TGTGCCAGCAGCCCCATGCCTTCGAGGCAGCTAAACACTGAAGCTTTCTTT.

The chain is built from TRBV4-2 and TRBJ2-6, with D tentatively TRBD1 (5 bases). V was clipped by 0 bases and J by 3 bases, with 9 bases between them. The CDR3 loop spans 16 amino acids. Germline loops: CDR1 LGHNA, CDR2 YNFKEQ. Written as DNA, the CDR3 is TGTGCCAGCAGCCAAGATCTAGGGGTTGGGGCCAACGTCCTGACTTTC. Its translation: CASSQDLGVGANVLTF.

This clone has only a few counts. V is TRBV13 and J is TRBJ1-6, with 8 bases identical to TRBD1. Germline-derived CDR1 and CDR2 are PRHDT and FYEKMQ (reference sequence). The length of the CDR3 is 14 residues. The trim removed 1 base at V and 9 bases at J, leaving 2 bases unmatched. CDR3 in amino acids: CASSLDRGSSPLHF. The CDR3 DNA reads TGTGCCAGCAGCTTAGACAGGGGGAGTTCACCCCTCCACTTT.

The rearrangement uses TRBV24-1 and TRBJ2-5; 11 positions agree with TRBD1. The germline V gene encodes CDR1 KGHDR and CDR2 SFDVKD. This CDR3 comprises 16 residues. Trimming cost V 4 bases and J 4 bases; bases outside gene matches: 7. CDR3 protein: CATSDTGQGGAETQYF. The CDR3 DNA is TGTGCCACCAGTGACACGGGACAGGGGGGAGCAGAGACCCAGTACTTC.

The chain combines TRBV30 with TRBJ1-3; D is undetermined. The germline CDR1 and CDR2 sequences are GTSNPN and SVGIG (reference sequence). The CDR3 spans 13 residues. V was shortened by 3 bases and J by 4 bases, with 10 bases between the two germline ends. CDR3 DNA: TGTGCCTGGAGCCCAGCAGGCGGAAACACCATATATTTT. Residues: CAWSPAGGNTIYF.

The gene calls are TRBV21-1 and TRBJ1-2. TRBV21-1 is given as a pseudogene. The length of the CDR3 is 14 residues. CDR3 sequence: CASSKRGGLYGYTF. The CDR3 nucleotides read TGTGCCAGCAGCAAGAGGGGGGGACTCTATGGCTACACCTTC.

The CDR3 sequence: CASSAIRTGGTYEQYF. CDR3 DNA sequence: TGTGCCAGCAGTGCCATCCGGACGGGGGGCACCTACGAGCAGTACTTC. The chain uses TRBV28 and TRBJ2-7; TRBD2 is a possible D gene (7 bases). Between the trimmed V and J ends, which lost 5 bases and 2 bases, there was a span of 19 bases. The germline CDR1 and CDR2 sequences are MDHEN and SYDVKM. The CDR3 sequence is 16 residues long.

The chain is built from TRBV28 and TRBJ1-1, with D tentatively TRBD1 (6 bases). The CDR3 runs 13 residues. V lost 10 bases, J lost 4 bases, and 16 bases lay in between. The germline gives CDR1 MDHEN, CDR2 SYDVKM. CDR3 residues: CATETGSSTEAFF. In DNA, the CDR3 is TGTGCCACCGAAACAGGGTCCAGCACTGAAGCTTTCTTT.

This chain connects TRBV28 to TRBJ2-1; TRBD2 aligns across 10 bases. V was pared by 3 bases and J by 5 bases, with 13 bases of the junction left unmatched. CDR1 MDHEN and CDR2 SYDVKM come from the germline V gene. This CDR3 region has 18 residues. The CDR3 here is CASSFGAGGIIRDNEQFF. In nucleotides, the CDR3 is TGTGCCAGCAGTTTCGGAGCGGGAGGGATCATCCGCGACAATGAGCAGTTCTTC.

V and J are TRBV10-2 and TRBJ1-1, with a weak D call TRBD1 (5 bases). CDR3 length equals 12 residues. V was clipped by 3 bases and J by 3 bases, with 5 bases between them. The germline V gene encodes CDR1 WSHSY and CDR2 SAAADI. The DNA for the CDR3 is TGCGCCAGCAGTGAAGGGGACACTGAAGCTTTCTTT. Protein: CASSEGDTEAFF.

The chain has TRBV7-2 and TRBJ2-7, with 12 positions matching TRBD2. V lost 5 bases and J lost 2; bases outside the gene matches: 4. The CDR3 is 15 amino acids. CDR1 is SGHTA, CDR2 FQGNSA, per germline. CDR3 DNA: TGTGCCAGCAGCCAAGGACTAGCGGGAACCTACGAGCAGTACTTC. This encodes CASSQGLAGTYEQYF.

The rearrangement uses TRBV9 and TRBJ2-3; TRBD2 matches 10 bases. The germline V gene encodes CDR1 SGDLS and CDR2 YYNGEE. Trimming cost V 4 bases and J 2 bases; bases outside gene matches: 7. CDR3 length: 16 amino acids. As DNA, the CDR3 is TGTGCCAGCAGCCTAAGGACTAGCGGACACACAGATACGCAGTATTTT. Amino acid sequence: CASSLRTSGHTDTQYF.

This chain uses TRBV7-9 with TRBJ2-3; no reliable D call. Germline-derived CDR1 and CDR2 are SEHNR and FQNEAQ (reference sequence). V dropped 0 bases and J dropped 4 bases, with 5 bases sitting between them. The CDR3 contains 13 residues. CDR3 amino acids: CASSLARPDTQYF. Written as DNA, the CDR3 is TGTGCCAGCAGCTTAGCGCGGCCAGATACGCAGTATTTT.

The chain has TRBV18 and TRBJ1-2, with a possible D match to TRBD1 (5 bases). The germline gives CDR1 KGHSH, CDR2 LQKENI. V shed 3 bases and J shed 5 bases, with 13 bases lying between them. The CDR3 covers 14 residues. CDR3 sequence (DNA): TGTGCCAGCTCACCGTCGGCGGGGGAGTATGGCTACACCTTC. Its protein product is CASSPSAGEYGYTF.

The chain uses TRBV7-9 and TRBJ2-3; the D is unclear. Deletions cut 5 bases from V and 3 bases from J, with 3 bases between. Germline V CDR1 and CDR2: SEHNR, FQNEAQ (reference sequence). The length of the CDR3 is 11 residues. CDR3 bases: TGTGCCAGCAGCCTAACAGATACGCAGTATTTT. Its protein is CASSLTDTQYF. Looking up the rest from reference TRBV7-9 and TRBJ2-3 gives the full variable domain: DTGVSQNPRHKITKRGQNVTFRCDPISEHNRLYWYRQTLGQGPEFLTYFQNEAQLEKSRLLSDRFSAERPKGSFSTLEIQRTEQGDSAMYLCASSLTDTQYFGPGTRLTVL.

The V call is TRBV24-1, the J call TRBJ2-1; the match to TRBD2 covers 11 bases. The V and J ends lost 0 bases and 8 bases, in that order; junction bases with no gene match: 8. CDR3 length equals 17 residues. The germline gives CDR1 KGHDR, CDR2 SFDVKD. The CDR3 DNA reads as TGTGCCACCAGTGATTTGCCGAGTAGCGGGGGGGCGGATGAGCAGTTCTTC. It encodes CATSDLPSSGGADEQFF.